This T cell receptor beta chain was captured by sequencing in a study of blood T cell repertoires in COVID-19. Study information: The samples span acute and convalescent COVID-19 from the United States, Italy and Spain.

Original data processing: The assay estimated nucleated cells by amplifying reference gene primers. Some clones are missing from TCRdb's copy, which holds only in-frame ones; the method was immunoSEQ multiplex PCR. Clonal size and the V and J genes are those of that table, whereas D and trimming came from the DNA. The data show some 50,000 clones, more than 75% seen once. The sequenced sample consisted of peripheral blood. The TCR originated in a woman in her sixties with acute or convalescent COVID-19.

CDR3 DNA sequence: TGTGCCAGCAGCCTTAGCGGGAGTAGGGGTGAGCAGTTCTTC. It encodes CASSLSGSRGEQFF. V is TRBV3-1 (or the pseudogene TRBV3-2) and J is TRBJ2-1; 9 nucleotides match TRBD2. This CDR3 is built from 14 residues. CDR1 and CDR2 from the germline V gene are LGHDT and YNNKEL (reference sequence). V gave up 4 bases and J gave up 9 bases; unmatched junction bases: 7.